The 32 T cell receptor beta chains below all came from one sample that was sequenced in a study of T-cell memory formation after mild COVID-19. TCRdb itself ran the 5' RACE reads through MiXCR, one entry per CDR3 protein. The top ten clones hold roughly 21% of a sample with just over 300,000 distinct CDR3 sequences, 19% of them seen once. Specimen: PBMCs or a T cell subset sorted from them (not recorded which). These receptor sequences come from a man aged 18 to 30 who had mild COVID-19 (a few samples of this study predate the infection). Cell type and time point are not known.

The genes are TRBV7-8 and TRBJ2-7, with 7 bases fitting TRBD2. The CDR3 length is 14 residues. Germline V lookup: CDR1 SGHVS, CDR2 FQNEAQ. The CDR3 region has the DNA TGTGCCAGAAGCTTGGGCGGGAGCTCCTACGAGCAGTACGTC. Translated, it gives CARSLGGSSYEQYV.

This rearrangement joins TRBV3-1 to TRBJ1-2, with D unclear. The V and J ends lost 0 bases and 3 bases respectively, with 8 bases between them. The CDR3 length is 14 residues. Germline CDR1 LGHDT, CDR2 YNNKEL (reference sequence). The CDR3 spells CASSQDDRDYGYTF. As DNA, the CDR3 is TGTGCCAGCAGCCAAGACGACCGAGACTATGGCTACACCTTC.

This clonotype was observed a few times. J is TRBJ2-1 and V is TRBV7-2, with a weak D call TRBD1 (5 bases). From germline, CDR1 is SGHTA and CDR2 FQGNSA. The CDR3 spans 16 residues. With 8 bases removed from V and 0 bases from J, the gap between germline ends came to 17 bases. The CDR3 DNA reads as TGTGCCAGCTCCCTGGGGCTATTAACCTCCTACAATGAGCAGTTCTTC. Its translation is CASSLGLLTSYNEQFF.

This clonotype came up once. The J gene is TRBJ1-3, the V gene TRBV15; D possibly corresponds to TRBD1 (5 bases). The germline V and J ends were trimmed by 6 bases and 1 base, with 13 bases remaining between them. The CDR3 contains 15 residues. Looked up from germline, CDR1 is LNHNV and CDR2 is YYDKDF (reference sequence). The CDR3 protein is CATRAGGGSGNTIYF. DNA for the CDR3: TGTGCCACCAGGGCCGGGGGAGGGTCTGGAAACACCATATATTTT.

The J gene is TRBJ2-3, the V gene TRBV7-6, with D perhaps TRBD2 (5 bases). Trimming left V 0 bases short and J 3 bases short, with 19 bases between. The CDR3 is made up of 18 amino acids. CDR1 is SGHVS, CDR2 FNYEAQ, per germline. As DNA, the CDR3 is TGTGCCAGCAGCTTAGCTCCGGGGAACAGCCTAGGGACAGATACGCAGTATTTT. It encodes CASSLAPGNSLGTDTQYF.

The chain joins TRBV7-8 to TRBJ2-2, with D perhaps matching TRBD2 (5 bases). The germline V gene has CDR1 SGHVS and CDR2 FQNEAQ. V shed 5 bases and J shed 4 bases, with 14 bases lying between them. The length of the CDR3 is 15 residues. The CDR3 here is CASSVSRVTTGELFF. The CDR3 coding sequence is TGTGCCAGCAGCGTATCGAGGGTGACCACCGGGGAGCTGTTTTTT.

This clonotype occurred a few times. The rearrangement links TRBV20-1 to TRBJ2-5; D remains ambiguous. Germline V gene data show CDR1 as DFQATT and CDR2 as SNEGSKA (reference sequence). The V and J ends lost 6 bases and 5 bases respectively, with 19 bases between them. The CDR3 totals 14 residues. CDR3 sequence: CSADESGSWETQYF. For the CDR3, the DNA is TGCAGTGCAGACGAGAGTGGCTCGTGGGAGACCCAGTACTTC.

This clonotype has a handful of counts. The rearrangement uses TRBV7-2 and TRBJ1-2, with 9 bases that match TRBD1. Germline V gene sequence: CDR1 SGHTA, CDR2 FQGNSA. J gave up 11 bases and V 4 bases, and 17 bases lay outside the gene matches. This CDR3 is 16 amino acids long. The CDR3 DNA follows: TGTGCCAGCAGCTCTCACCGTGGGACAGGGCAGTTGGAGTACACCTTC. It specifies CASSSHRGTGQLEYTF.

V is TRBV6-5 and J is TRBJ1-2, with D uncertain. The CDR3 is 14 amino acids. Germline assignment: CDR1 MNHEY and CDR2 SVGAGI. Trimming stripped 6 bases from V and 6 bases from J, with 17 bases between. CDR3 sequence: CASSKEGLAHGYTF. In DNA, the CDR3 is TGTGCCAGCAGCAAGGAGGGCTTAGCCCATGGCTACACCTTC.

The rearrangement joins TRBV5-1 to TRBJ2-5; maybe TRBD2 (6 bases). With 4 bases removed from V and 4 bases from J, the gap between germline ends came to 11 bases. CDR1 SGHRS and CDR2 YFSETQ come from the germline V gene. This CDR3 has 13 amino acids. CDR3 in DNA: TGCGCCAGCAGCGACGGGGGAACAGAGACCCAGTACTTC. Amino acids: CASSDGGTETQYF.

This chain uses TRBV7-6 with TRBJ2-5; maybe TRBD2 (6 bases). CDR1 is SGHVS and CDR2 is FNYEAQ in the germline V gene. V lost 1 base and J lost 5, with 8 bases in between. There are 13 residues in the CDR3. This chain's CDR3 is CASSLEEGETQYF. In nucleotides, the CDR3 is TGTGCCAGCAGCTTAGAGGAGGGGGAGACCCAGTACTTC.

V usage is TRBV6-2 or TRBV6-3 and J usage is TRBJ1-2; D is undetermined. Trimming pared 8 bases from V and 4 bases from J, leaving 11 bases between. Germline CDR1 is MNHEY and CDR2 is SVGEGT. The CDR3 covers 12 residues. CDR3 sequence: CASSETSYGYTF. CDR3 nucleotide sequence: TGTGCCAGCTCGGAGACCTCCTATGGCTACACCTTC.

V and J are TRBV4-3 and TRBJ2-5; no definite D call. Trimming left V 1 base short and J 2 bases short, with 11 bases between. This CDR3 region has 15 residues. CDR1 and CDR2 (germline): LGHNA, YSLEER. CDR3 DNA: TGCGCCAGCAGCCAAGGAAGTATCAGGCAAGAGACCCAGTACTTC. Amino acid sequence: CASSQGSIRQETQYF.

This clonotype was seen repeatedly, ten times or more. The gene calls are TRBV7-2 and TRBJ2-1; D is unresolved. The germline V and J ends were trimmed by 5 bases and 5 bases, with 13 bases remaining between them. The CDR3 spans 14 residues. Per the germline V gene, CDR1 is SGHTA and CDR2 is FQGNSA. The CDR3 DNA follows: TGTGCCAGCAGCCGTCTGGTCAGGAACAATGAGCAGTTCTTC. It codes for CASSRLVRNNEQFF.

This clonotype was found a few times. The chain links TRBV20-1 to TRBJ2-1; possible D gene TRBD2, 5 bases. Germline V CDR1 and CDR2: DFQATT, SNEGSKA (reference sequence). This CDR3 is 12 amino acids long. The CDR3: CSVERADPRQFF. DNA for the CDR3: TGCAGCGTCGAAAGAGCGGACCCGCGGCAGTTCTTC.

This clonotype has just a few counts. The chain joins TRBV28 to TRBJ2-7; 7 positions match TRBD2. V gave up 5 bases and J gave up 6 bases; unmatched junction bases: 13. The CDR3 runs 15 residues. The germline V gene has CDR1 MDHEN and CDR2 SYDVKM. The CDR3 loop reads CASSPPGGGGREQYV. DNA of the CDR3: TGTGCCAGCAGTCCGCCGGGGGGTGGAGGGCGCGAGCAGTACGTC.

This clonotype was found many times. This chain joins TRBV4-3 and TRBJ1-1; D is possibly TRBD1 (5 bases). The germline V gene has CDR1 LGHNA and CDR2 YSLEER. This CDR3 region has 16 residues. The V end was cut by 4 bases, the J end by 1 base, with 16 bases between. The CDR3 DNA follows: TGCGCCAGCAGCCCACTCGAGGGGAAGGGGAACACTGAAGCTTTCTTT. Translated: CASSPLEGKGNTEAFF.

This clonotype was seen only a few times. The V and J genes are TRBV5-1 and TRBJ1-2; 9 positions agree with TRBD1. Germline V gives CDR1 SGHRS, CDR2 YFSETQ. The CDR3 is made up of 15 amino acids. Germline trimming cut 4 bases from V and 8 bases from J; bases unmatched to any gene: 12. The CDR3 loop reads CASSSRTGALKGYTF. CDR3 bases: TGCGCCAGCAGCAGCCGGACAGGGGCGTTGAAAGGCTACACCTTC.

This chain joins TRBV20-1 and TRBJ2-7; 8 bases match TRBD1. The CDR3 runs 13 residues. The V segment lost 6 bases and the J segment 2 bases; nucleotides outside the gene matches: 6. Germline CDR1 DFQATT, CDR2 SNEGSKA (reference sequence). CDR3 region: CSAPGTGAYEQYF. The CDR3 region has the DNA TGCAGTGCCCCCGGGACAGGAGCCTACGAGCAGTACTTC.

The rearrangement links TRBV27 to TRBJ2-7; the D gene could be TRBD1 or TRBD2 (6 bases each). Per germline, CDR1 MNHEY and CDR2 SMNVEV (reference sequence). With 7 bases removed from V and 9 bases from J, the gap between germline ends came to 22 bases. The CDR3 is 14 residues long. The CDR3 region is CASTSGVGGLGQYF. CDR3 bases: TGTGCCAGCACCTCCGGAGTAGGGGGGCTTGGGCAGTACTTC.

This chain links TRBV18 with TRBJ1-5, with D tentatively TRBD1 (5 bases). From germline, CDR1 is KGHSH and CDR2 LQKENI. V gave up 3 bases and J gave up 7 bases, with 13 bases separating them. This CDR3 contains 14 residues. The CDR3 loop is CASSPPGKGQPQHF. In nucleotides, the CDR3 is TGTGCCAGCTCACCCCCAGGGAAAGGGCAGCCCCAGCATTTT.

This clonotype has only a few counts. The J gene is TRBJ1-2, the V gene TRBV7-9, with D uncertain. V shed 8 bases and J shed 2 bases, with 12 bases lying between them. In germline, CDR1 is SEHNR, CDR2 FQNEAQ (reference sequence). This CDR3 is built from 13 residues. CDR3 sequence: CASGPSENYGYTF. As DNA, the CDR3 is TGTGCCAGCGGTCCCAGCGAAAACTATGGCTACACCTTC. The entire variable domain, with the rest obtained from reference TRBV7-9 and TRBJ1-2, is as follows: DTGVSQNPRHKITKRGQNVTFRCDPISEHNRLYWYRQTLGQGPEFLTYFQNEAQLEKSRLLSDRFSAERPKGSFSTLEIQRTEQGDSAMYLCASGPSENYGYTFGSGTRLTVV.

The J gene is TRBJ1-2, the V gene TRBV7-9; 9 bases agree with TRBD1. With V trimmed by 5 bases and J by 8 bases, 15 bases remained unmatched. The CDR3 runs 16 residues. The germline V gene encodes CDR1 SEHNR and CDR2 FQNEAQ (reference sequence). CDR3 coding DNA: TGTGCCAGCAGCCCCATTACCTGGGACAGGGACTGGGGCTACACCTTC. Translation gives CASSPITWDRDWGYTF.

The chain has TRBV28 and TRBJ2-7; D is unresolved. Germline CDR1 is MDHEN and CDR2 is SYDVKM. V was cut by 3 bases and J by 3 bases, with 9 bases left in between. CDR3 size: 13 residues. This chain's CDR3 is CASSFGQDYEQYV. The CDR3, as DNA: TGTGCCAGCAGTTTCGGCCAGGACTACGAGCAGTACGTC.

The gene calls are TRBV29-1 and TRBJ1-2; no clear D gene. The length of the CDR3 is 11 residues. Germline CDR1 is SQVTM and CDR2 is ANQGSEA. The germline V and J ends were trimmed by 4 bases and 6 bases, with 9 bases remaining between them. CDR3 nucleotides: TGCAGCGTTGCAGAATTGGATGGCTACACCTTC. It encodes CSVAELDGYTF.

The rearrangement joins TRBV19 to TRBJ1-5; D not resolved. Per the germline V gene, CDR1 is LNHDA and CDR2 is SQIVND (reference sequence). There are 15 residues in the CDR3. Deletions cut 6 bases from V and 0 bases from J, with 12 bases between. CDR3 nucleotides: TGTGCCAGTAGAGGCGGAGAACTTAGCAATCAGCCCCAGCATTTT. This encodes CASRGGELSNQPQHF.

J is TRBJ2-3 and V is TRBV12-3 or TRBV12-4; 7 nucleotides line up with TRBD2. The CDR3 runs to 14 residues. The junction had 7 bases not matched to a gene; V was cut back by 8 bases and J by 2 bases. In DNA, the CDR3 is TGTGCCAGCGACTGGGAGGGGAACACAGATACGCAGTATTTT. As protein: CASDWEGNTDTQYF.

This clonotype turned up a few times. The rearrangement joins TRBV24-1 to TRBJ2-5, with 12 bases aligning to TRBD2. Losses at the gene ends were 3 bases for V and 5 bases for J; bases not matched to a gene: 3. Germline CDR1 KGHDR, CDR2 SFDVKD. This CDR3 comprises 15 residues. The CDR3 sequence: CATSDPGTSGETQYF. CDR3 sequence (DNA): TGTGCCACCAGTGATCCCGGGACTAGCGGGGAGACCCAGTACTTC.

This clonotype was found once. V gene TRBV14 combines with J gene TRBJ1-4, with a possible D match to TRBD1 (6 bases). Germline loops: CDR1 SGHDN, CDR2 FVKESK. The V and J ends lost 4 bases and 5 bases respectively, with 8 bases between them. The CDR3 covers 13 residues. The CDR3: CASSRQANEKLFF. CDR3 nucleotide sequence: TGTGCCAGCAGCCGACAGGCCAATGAAAAACTGTTTTTT. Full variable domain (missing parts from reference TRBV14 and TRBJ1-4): EAGVTQFPSHSVIEKGQTVTLRCDPISGHDNLYWYRRVMGKEIKFLLHFVKESKQDESGMPNNRFLAERTGGTYSTLKVQPAELEDSGVYFCASSRQANEKLFFGSGTQLSVL.

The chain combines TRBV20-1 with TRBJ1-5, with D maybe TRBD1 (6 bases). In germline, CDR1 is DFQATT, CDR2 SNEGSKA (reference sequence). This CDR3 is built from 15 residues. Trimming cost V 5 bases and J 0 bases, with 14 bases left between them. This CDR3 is CSAPKQQGSNQPQHF. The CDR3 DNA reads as TGCAGTGCTCCGAAACAACAGGGTAGCAATCAGCCCCAGCATTTT.

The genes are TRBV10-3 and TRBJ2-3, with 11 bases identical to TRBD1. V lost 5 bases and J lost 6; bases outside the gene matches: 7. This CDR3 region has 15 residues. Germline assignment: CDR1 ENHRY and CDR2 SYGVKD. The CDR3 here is CAISTGQGVSDTQYF. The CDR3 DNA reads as TGTGCCATCAGTACGGGACAGGGGGTGTCGGATACGCAGTATTTT.

The CDR3 DNA follows: TGCAGTGCTAGAGATCTCACGGGCGAGGGCGCTGGAAACACCATATATTTT. Translating it yields CSARDLTGEGAGNTIYF. V usage is TRBV20-1 and J usage is TRBJ1-3; D remains ambiguous. The CDR3 length is 17 residues. CDR1 and CDR2 (germline): DFQATT, SNEGSKA (reference sequence). Trimming pared 0 bases from V and 2 bases from J, leaving 17 bases between.